The 17 T cell receptor beta chains below were found in one sample sequenced in a study of beta chain features in type 1 diabetes. Every isolated RNA sample was fully reverse transcribed, so sequencing captured expressed TCRB transcripts. Profiled with immunoSEQ multiplex PCR; TCRdb holds only in-frame clones, not every one. Of around 430,000 clones in the sample, around 30% were seen once. The material sequenced was naive CD4+ T cells from blood. All receptors come from a man aged 18-30 years in good health.

This sequence joins TRBV5-1 and TRBJ2-2; D gene ambiguous. Germline-derived CDR1 and CDR2 are SGHRS and YFSETQ. The ends were cut back, 0 bases at V and 4 bases at J, with 10 bases in the middle. The CDR3 runs to 15 residues. CDR3 loop: CASSLDGLVTGELFF. In DNA, the CDR3 is TGCGCCAGCAGCTTGGATGGGTTGGTCACCGGGGAGCTGTTTTTT. Drawing the rest from reference TRBV5-1 and TRBJ2-2, the complete variable domain is KAGVTQTPRYLIKTRGQQVTLSCSPISGHRSVSWYQQTPGQGLQFLFEYFSETQRNKGNFPGRFSGRQFSNSRSEMNVSTLELGDSALYLCASSLDGLVTGELFFGEGSRLTVL.

This chain joins TRBV30 and TRBJ2-7; D might be TRBD1 or TRBD2, each matching 5 bases. Germline CDR1 reads GTSNPN; CDR2 reads SVGIG (reference sequence). This CDR3 is built from 13 residues. Trimming stripped 4 bases from V and 0 bases from J, with 10 bases between. CDR3 protein: CAWTWGSSYEQYF. The CDR3 DNA is TGTGCCTGGACGTGGGGGAGCTCCTACGAGCAGTACTTC.

The gene calls are TRBV7-9 and TRBJ2-1; 14 bases are a match to TRBD2. The CDR3 totals 17 residues. Germline CDR1 reads SEHNR; CDR2 reads FQNEAQ (reference sequence). The trim removed 4 bases at V and 5 bases at J, leaving 7 bases unmatched. The CDR3 protein is CASSSRLAGGRDNEQFF. For the CDR3, the DNA is TGTGCCAGCAGCTCACGACTAGCGGGAGGGAGGGACAATGAGCAGTTCTTC.

The genes are TRBV9 and TRBJ2-3; D call uncertain. V shed 0 bases and J shed 1 base, with 6 bases lying between them. Looked up from germline, CDR1 is SGDLS and CDR2 is YYNGEE. This CDR3 contains 14 residues. CDR3 residues: CASSVDARTDTQYF. The CDR3 nucleotides are TGTGCCAGCAGCGTAGACGCCCGCACAGATACGCAGTATTTT.

This clone came up a few times. The chain carries TRBV13 and TRBJ2-3; unclear D gene. The V gene lost 5 bases and the J gene lost 5 bases, with 11 bases spanning the gap. Germline-derived CDR1 and CDR2 are PRHDT and FYEKMQ (reference sequence). The CDR3 spans 13 residues. Written as DNA, the CDR3 is TGTGCCAGCAGCATCGGACCTGGAGATACGCAGTATTTT. Its translation is CASSIGPGDTQYF.

A few counts support this clone. Here the CDR3 DNA reads TGTGCCAGCAGCCTCAGAGCGGGGCGAACCTACGAGCAGTACTTC. Translated: CASSLRAGRTYEQYF. This chain joins TRBV5-4 and TRBJ2-7, with 7 bases aligning to TRBD2. The CDR3 has 15 residues. Germline loops: CDR1 SGHNT, CDR2 YYREEE (reference sequence). After removal of 4 bases from V and 2 bases from J, the junction contained 9 bases not matched to a gene. The whole variable domain, remainder taken from reference TRBV5-4 and TRBJ2-7, is ETGVTQSPTHLIKTRGQQVTLRCSSQSGHNTVSWYQQALGQGPQFIFQYYREEENGRGNFPPRFSGLQFPNYSSELNVNALELDDSALYLCASSLRAGRTYEQYFGPGTRLTVT.

V usage is TRBV5-1 and J usage is TRBJ2-7; tentative D call: TRBD1 (5 bases). V lost 1 base and J lost 3, with 11 bases in between. The CDR3 contains 14 residues. The germline V gene has CDR1 SGHRS and CDR2 YFSETQ. This CDR3 is CASSLSSDSYEQYF. CDR3 bases: TGCGCCAGCAGCTTGTCATCCGACAGCTACGAGCAGTACTTC.

This clone was picked up a small number of times. The chain recombines TRBV5-1 with TRBJ2-7, with D perhaps TRBD2 (6 bases). The ends were cut back, 2 bases at V and 7 bases at J, with 22 bases in the middle. Germline V CDR1 and CDR2: SGHRS, YFSETQ. CDR3 length equals 16 residues. The CDR3 nucleotides are TGCGCCAGCAGCTTACAATCTACCGGGACTCCCTGGGAGCAGTACTTC. This gives the protein CASSLQSTGTPWEQYF. Full variable domain (outside the CDR3, taken from reference TRBV5-1 and TRBJ2-7): KAGVTQTPRYLIKTRGQQVTLSCSPISGHRSVSWYQQTPGQGLQFLFEYFSETQRNKGNFPGRFSGRQFSNSRSEMNVSTLELGDSALYLCASSLQSTGTPWEQYFGPGTRLTVT.

This clone has more than one count but fewer than ten. V gene TRBV5-6 combines with J gene TRBJ2-1; the D gene is possibly TRBD1 (6 bases). Trimming took 0 bases from V and 0 from J, leaving 10 bases between them. This CDR3 is built from 16 residues. Per germline, CDR1 SGHDT and CDR2 YYEEEE. CDR3 sequence reads: CASSLGTESSYNEQFF. The CDR3, as DNA: TGTGCCAGCAGCTTGGGGACAGAGAGCTCCTACAATGAGCAGTTCTTC.

The DNA for the CDR3 is TGTGCCATCAGTGAGTTGCAGGCAACTGGGGCCAACGTCCTGACTTTC. Amino acid sequence: CAISELQATGANVLTF. V gene TRBV10-3 combines with J gene TRBJ2-6, with D unresolved. CDR3 length: 16 amino acids. The germline V gene encodes CDR1 ENHRY and CDR2 SYGVKD. V lost 1 base to trimming and J lost 2 bases, with 9 bases between them.

This clone came up a few times. CDR3 residues: CAWSVLGSGEKLFF. CDR3 DNA sequence: TGTGCCTGGAGTGTACTAGGGTCCGGGGAAAAACTGTTTTTT. The rearrangement uses TRBV30 and TRBJ1-4; unclear D gene. The V gene lost 0 bases and the J gene lost 8 bases, with 13 bases spanning the gap. Germline V CDR1 and CDR2: GTSNPN, SVGIG (reference sequence). The CDR3 has 14 residues.

DNA of the CDR3: TGTGCCAGCAGCTTGGTGCCTGGCGGCTCCAACAAAAACATTCAGTACTTC. Protein product: CASSLVPGGSNKNIQYF. V is TRBV5-6 and J is TRBJ2-4; no reliable D call. The CDR3 is 17 amino acids. With 0 bases removed from V and 3 bases from J, the gap between germline ends came to 16 bases. Germline CDR1 reads SGHDT; CDR2 reads YYEEEE.

This clone has only a few counts. The chain employs TRBV28 and TRBJ2-1; 7 bases match TRBD1. With V trimmed by 6 bases and J by 8 bases, 16 bases remained unmatched. The CDR3 covers 16 residues. CDR1 and CDR2 from the germline V gene are MDHEN and SYDVKM. The CDR3 sequence: CASRPNRGTLLDEQFF. The CDR3, as DNA: TGTGCCAGCAGACCAAACAGGGGCACCCTTTTGGATGAGCAGTTCTTC.

This clone came up a few times. V usage is TRBV14 and J usage is TRBJ1-2, with no clear D. The CDR3 length is 13 residues. The germline V and J ends were trimmed by 3 bases and 7 bases, with 12 bases remaining between them. CDR1 is SGHDN and CDR2 is FVKESK in the germline V gene. As DNA, the CDR3 is TGTGCCAGCAGCCACAATCTGGTCCGTGGCTACACCTTC. Translating it yields CASSHNLVRGYTF.

This clone turned up a few times. The chain couples TRBV5-6 to TRBJ2-3; TRBD2 matches at 10 bases. There are 16 residues in the CDR3. V trimming: 4 bases; J trimming: 0 bases; junction bases outside the gene matches: 5. Germline V lookup: CDR1 SGHDT, CDR2 YYEEEE. The CDR3 sequence: CASSAGLAASTDTQYF. In DNA form, the CDR3 reads TGTGCCAGCAGCGCTGGACTAGCGGCTAGCACAGATACGCAGTATTTT.

This clone has just a few counts. The CDR3 sequence: CASSLEGQGYRKLFF. CDR3 in DNA: TGTGCCAGCAGCTTGGAGGGACAGGGGTACCGAAAACTGTTTTTT. V is TRBV5-5 and J is TRBJ1-4; 10 nucleotides align to TRBD1. Germline V lookup: CDR1 SGHKS, CDR2 YYEKEE (reference sequence). The CDR3 runs to 15 residues. The V and J ends lost 0 bases and 10 bases, in that order; junction bases with no gene match: 6.

V and J are TRBV30 and TRBJ1-5; no clear D gene. Germline lookup yields CDR1 GTSNPN and CDR2 SVGIG (reference sequence). The CDR3 is 16 residues long. Deletions cut 0 bases from V and 5 bases from J, with 17 bases between. The CDR3, as DNA: TGTGCCTGGAGTGTCGGAAGGACTGGGGTGGATCAGCCCCAGCATTTT. Its protein is CAWSVGRTGVDQPQHF.